The clone carrying this TCR beta chain was found a few times. No antigen is known for it. CDR3 length: 16 amino acids. With V trimmed by 6 bases and J by 3 bases, 12 bases remained unmatched. Germline values: CDR1 MNHNY, CDR2 SVGAGI (reference sequence). The sample comes from a study of beta chain features in type 1 diabetes. Study-wide results and limits: Individuals with type 1 diabetes displayed fewer insertions and more deletions at VDJ junctions. PCR might favor shorter templates, but any such skew would affect patients and controls equally. Moderate but significant shortening of TCRB CDR3s was recorded in all four CD4+ subsets from Type 1 diabetes patients.

All of the isolated RNA was reverse transcribed, so expressed TCRB transcripts were sequenced. Using immunoSEQ multiplex PCR, the repertoire was profiled, and TCRdb retains in-frame clones only, with some absent. The sample lists 150,000 to 190,000 clones, around 10% occurring once. One heparinised draw of blood, averaging roughly 120 mL, came from each donor. By way of CD45RO/CCR7/CD25/CD127/CD95/CD27, the CD4+ regulatory, stem cell-like memory, central memory and naive cells were sorted. The material sequenced was central memory CD4+ T cells from blood. The receptor was isolated from a man aged 25 to 40 with type 1 diabetes. V gene TRBV6-6 combines with J gene TRBJ2-5, with 8 bases that match TRBD1. CDR3 coding DNA: TGTGCCAGCAGACCCGGGACAGGTCGGGGTGAAGAGACCCAGTACTTC. This sequence encodes CASRPGTGRGEETQYF.